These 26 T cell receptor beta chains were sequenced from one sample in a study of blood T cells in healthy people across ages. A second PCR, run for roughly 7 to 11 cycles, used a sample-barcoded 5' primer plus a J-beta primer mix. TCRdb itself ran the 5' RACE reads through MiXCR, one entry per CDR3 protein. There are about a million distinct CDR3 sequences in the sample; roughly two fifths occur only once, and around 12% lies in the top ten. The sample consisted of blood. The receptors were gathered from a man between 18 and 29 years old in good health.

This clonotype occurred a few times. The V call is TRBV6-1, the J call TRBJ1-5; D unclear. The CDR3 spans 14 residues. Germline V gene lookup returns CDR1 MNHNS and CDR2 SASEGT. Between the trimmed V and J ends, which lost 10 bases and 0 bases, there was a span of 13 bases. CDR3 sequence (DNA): TGTGCCACCCGTCGGGTGGGTAGCAATCAGCCCCAGCATTTT. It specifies CATRRVGSNQPQHF.

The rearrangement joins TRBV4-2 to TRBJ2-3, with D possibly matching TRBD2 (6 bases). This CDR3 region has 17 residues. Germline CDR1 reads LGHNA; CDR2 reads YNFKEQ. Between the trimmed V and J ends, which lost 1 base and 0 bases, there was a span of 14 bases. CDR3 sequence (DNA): TGTGCCAGCAGCCAAGTCCCTGCCGGGACTAGCACAGATACGCAGTATTTT. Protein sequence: CASSQVPAGTSTDTQYF.

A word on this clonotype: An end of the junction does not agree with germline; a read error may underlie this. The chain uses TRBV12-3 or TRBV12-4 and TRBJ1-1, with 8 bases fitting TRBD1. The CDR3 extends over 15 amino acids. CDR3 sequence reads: CVSSIDRGVGTEAFF. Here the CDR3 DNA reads TGTGTCAGCAGTATCGACAGGGGCGTAGGGACTGAAGCTTTCTTT.

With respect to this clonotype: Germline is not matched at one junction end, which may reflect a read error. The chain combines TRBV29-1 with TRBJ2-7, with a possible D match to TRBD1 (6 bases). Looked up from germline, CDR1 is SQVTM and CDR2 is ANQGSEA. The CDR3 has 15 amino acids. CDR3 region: CSVSRGEGFPYGQYF. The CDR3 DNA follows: TGCAGCGTTTCCAGGGGTGAAGGGTTCCCCTACGGGCAGTACTTC.

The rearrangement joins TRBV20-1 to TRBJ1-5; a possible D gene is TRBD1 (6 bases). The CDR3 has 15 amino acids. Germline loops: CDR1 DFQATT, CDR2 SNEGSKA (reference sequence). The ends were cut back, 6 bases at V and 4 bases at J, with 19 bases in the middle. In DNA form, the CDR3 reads TGCAGTGCAAAAACTACAGGGAAGGGGAATCAGCCCCAGCATTTT. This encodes CSAKTTGKGNQPQHF.

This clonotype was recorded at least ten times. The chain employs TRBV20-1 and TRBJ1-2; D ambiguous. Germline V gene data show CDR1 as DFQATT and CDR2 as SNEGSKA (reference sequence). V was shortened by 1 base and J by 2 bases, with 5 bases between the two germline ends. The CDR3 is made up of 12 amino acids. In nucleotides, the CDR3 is TGCAGTGCTAGAGCCGGGAACTATGGCTACACCTTC. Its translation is CSARAGNYGYTF.

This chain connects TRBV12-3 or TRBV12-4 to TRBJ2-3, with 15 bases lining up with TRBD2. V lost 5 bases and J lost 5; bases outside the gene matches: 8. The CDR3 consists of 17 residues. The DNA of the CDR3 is TGTGCCAGCAGTACCTCTCGGACTAGCGGGGGGGTAGATACGCAGTATTTT. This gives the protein CASSTSRTSGGVDTQYF.

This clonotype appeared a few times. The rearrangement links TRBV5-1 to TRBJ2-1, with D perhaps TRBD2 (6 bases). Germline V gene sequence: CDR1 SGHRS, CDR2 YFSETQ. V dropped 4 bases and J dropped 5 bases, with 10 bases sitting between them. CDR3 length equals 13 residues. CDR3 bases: TGCGCCAGCAGCCCCGGACTAAACAATGAGCAGTTCTTC. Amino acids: CASSPGLNNEQFF.

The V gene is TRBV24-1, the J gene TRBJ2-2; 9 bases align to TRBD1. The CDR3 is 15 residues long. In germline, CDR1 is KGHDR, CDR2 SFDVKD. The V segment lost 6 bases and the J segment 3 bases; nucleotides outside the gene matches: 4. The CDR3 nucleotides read TGTGCCACCAGTCCGGGACAGGGATACACCGGGGAGCTGTTTTTT. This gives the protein CATSPGQGYTGELFF.

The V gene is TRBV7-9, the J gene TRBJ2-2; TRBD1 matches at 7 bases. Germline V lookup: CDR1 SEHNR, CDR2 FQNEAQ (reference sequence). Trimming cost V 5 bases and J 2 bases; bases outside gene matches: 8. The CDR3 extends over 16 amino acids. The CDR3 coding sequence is TGTGCCAGCAGCCCCCTCGGGACAGTCAACACCGGGGAGCTGTTTTTT. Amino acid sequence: CASSPLGTVNTGELFF.

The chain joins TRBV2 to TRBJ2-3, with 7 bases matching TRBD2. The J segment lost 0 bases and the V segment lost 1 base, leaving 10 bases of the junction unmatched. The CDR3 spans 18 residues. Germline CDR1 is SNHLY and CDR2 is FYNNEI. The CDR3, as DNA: TGTGCCAGCAGTGAAGTAATTGTATGGCGGGGGAGCACAGATACGCAGTATTTT. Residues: CASSEVIVWRGSTDTQYF.

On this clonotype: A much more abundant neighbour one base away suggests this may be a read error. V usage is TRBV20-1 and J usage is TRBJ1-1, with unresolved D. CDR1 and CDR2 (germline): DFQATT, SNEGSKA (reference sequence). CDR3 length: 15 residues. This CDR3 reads CGARPHNSANTEAFF. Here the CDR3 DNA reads TGCGGTGCTAGACCCCACAACAGCGCCAACACTGAAGCTTTCTTT.

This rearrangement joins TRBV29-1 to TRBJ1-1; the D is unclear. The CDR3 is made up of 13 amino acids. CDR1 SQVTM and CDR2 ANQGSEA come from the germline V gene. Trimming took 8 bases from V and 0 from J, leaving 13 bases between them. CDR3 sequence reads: CSSSPLMNTEAFF. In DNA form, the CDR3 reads TGCAGCTCGAGCCCTCTTATGAACACTGAAGCTTTCTTT.

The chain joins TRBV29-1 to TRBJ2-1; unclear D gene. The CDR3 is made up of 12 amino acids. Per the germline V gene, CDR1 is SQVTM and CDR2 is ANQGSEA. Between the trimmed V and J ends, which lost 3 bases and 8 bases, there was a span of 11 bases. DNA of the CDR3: TGCAGCGTTGAGGCGGTAGGCTATGAGCAGTTCTTC. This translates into CSVEAVGYEQFF.

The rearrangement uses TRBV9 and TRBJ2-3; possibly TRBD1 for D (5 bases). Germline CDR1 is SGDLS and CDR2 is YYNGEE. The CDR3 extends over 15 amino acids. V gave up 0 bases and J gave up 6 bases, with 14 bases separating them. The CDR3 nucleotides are TGTGCCAGCAGCGTAGGACCCCAGGGTTCTGATACGCAGTATTTT. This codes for CASSVGPQGSDTQYF.

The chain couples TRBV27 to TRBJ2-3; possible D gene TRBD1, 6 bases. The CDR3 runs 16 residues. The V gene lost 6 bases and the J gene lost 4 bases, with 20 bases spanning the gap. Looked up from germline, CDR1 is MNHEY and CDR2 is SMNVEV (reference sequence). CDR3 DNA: TGTGCCAGCAGCCCCTTCACTGGGGGCGGTGCAGATACGCAGTATTTT. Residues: CASSPFTGGGADTQYF.

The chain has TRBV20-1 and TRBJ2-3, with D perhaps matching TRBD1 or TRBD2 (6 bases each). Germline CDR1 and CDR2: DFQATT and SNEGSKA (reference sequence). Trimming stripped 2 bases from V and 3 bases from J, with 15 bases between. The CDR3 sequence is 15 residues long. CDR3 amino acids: CSARLARGVTDTQYF. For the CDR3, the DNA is TGCAGTGCTAGACTAGCGAGGGGGGTAACAGATACGCAGTATTTT.

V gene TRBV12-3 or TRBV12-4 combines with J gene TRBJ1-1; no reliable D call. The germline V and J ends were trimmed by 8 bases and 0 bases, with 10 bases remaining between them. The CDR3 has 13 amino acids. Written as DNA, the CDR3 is TGTGCCAGCCGGGAATTAATGAACACTGAAGCTTTCTTT. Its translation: CASRELMNTEAFF.

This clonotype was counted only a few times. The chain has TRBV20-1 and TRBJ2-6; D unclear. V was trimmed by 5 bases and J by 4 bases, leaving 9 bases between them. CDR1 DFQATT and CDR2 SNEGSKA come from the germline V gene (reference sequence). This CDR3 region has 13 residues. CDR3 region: CSAAWSGANVLTF. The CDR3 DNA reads TGCAGTGCTGCATGGTCCGGGGCCAACGTCCTGACTTTC.

The CDR3: CASSLAARVYEQYF. DNA for the CDR3: TGTGCCAGCAGCTTAGCGGCCAGAGTCTACGAGCAGTACTTC. The chain has TRBV7-2 and TRBJ2-7; D not resolved. Trimming took off 0 bases at V and 3 bases at J, with 9 bases between the two ends. Germline V gives CDR1 SGHTA, CDR2 FQGNSA. The CDR3 is 14 residues long.

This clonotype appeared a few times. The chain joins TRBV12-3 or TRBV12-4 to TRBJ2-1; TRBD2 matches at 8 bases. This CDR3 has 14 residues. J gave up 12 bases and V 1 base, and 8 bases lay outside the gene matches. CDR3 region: CASSLGLAGEVQFF. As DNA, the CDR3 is TGTGCCAGCAGTTTAGGGCTAGCGGGTGAGGTGCAGTTCTTC.

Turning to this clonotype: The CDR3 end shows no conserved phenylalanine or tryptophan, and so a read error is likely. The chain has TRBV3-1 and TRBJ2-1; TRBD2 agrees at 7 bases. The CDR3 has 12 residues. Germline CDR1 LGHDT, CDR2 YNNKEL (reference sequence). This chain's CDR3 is CATSGAPNEQFV. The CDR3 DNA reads TGTGCTACCAGCGGGGCCCCCAATGAGCAGTTCGTC.

The CDR3 protein is CSALPPTSGAGEQYF. CDR3 DNA sequence: TGCAGTGCTCTGCCCCCCACTAGCGGGGCGGGAGAGCAGTACTTC. This chain connects TRBV20-1 to TRBJ2-5, with 10 bases fitting TRBD2. The germline CDR1 and CDR2 sequences are DFQATT and SNEGSKA (reference sequence). This CDR3 region has 15 residues. With V trimmed by 5 bases and J by 11 bases, 17 bases remained unmatched.

The CDR3 reads CAISVYRDNSYEQYF. The CDR3 nucleotides are TGTGCCATCAGTGTCTACCGGGACAACTCCTACGAGCAGTACTTC. The rearrangement uses TRBV10-3 and TRBJ2-7, with TRBD1 as a possible D gene (6 bases). With 4 bases removed from V and 0 bases from J, the gap between germline ends came to 13 bases. Per the germline V gene, CDR1 is ENHRY and CDR2 is SYGVKD. This CDR3 has 15 residues.

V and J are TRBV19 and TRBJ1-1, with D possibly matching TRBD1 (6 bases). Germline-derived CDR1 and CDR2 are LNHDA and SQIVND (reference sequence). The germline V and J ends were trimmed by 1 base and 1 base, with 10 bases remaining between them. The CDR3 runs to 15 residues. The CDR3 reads CASSIGTGANTEAFF. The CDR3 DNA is TGTGCCAGTAGTATAGGGACGGGGGCGAACACTGAAGCTTTCTTT.

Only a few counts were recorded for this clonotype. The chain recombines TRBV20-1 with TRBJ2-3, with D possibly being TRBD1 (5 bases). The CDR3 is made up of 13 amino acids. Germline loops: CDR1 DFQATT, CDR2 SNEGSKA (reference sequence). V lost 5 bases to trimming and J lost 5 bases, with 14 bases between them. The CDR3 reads CSAGAGYRDTQYF. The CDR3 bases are TGCAGTGCTGGGGCAGGGTATAGAGATACGCAGTATTTT.